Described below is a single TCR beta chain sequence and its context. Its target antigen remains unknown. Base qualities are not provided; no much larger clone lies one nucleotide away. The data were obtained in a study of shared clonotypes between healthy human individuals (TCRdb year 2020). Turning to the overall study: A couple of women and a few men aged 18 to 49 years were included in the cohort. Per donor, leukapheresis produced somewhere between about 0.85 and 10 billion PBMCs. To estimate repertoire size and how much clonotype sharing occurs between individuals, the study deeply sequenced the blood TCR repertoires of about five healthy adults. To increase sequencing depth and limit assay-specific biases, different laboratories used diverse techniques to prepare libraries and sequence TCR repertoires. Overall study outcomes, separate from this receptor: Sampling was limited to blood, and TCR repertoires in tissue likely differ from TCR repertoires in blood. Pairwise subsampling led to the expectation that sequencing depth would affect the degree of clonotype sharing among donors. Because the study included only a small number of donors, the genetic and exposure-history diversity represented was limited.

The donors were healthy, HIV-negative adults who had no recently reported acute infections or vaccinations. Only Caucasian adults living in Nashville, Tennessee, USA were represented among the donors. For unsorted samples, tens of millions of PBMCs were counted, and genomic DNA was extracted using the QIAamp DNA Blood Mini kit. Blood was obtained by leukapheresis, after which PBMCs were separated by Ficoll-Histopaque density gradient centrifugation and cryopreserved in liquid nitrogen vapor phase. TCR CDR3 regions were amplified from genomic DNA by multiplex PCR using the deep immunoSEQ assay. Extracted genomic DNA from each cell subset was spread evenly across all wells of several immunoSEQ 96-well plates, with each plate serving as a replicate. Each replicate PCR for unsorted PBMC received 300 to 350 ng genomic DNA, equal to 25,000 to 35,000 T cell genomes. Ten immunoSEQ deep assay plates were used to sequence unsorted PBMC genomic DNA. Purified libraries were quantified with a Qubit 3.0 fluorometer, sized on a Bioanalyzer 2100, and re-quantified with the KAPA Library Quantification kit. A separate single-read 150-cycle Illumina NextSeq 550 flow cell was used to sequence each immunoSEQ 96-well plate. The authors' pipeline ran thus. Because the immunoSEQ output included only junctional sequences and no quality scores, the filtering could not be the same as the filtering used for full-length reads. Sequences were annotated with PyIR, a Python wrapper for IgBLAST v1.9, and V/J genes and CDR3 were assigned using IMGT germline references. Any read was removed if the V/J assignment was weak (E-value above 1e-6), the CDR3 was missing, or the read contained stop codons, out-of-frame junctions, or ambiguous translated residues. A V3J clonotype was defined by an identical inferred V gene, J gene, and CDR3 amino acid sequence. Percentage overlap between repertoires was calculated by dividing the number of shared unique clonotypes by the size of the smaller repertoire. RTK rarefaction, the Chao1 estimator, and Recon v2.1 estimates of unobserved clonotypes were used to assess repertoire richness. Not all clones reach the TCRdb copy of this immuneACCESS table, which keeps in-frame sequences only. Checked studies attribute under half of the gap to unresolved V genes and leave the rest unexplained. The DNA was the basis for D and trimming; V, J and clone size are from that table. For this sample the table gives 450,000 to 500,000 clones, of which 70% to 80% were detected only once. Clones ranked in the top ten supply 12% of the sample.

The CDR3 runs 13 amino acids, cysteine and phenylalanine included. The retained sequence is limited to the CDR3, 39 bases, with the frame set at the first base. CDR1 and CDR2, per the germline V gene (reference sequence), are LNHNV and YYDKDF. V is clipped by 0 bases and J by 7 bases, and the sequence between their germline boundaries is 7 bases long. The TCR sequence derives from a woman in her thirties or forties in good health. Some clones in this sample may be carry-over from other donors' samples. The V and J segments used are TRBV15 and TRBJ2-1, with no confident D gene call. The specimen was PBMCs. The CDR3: CATSRDVLNEQFF. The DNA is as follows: TGTGCCACCAGCAGAGATGTCCTGAATGAGCAGTTCTTC.